One and the same sample provided the 23 T cell receptor beta chains below, sequenced in a study of T cell repertoires in cytomegalovirus infection. These TCRs are of unknown antigen specificity. Each CDR3 protein is one row after TCRdb ran MiXCR on the reads. The data hold about 890,000 distinct CDR3 sequences, with less than 40% observed a single time. The sample here was cultured CD8+ T cells from PBMCs, taken from culture after CMV antigen stimulation. These receptors were obtained from a human donor in good health (CMV status not recorded). Some clones in this sample may be carry-over from other donors' samples.

The genes are TRBV6-2 or TRBV6-3 and TRBJ2-1, with TRBD2 matching 11 bases. Germline lookup yields CDR1 MNHEY and CDR2 SVGEGT. CDR3 length equals 16 residues. Unmatched junction bases numbered 6, after V lost 0 bases and J lost 8 bases. Here the CDR3 reads CASSYSGSGGGDEQFF. In nucleotides, the CDR3 is TGTGCCAGCAGTTACTCGGGTAGCGGGGGGGGCGATGAGCAGTTCTTC.

This clonotype was seen only a few times. This chain joins TRBV6-5 and TRBJ1-2, with TRBD1 matching over 8 bases. The V and J ends lost 4 bases and 8 bases, in that order; junction bases with no gene match: 6. The CDR3 has 13 residues. The germline gives CDR1 MNHEY, CDR2 SVGAGI. CDR3 in DNA: TGTGCCAGCAGTTTCGCAGGGGGCGACGGCTACACCTTC. Translated: CASSFAGGDGYTF.

In its sample, this clonotype was seen many times. The rearrangement joins TRBV7-8 to TRBJ1-6; no clear D gene. CDR3 length: 16 amino acids. Looked up from germline, CDR1 is SGHVS and CDR2 is FQNEAQ. V lost 2 bases and J 0 bases, leaving 8 bases between the germline ends. The CDR3 DNA reads TGTGCCAGCAGCTTACGGGAGAGCTCCTATAATTCACCCCTCCACTTT. Its translation: CASSLRESSYNSPLHF.

This clonotype was counted a few times. A read error may account for a junction end that differs from germline. The chain recombines TRBV7-6 with TRBJ2-2; D assignment may be TRBD1 or TRBD2 (6 bases each). This CDR3 contains 15 residues. From germline, CDR1 is SGHVS and CDR2 FNYEAQ. The CDR3 DNA reads as TGTGCCAGCACCTTAGGGGCCAGGGGAGGCGGGGAGCTGTTTTTT. It codes for CASTLGARGGGELFF. Filled out from reference TRBV7-6 and TRBJ2-2, the complete variable domain reads GAGVSQSPRYKVTKRGQDVALRCDPISGHVSLYWYRQALGQGPEFLTYFNYEAQQDKSGLPNDRFSAERPEGSISTLTIQRTEQRDSAMYRCASTLGARGGGELFFGEGSRLTVL.

The chain is built from TRBV27 and TRBJ1-1; 7 bases map to TRBD1. Per germline, CDR1 MNHEY and CDR2 SMNVEV (reference sequence). The CDR3 is 14 amino acids. Germline trimming cut 6 bases from V and 2 bases from J; bases unmatched to any gene: 6. Here the CDR3 DNA reads TGTGCCAGCAGGTATCAGGGGGGTAACACTGAAGCTTTCTTT. Translated: CASRYQGGNTEAFF.

This clonotype was counted between two and nine times. CDR3 amino acids: CASSFERDRDDNEQFF. The CDR3 DNA sequence: TGCGCCAGCAGCTTTGAGCGGGACAGGGACGACAATGAGCAGTTCTTC. This chain joins TRBV5-1 and TRBJ2-1, with 9 bases fitting TRBD1. This CDR3 comprises 16 residues. V gave up 2 bases and J gave up 5 bases; unmatched junction bases: 8. Per the germline V gene, CDR1 is SGHRS and CDR2 is YFSETQ.

This clonotype has ten or more counts. This chain uses TRBV24-1 with TRBJ2-2, with TRBD1 matching 7 bases. J lost 6 bases, V lost 4 bases, and 7 bases had no gene match. The CDR3 is 15 amino acids. Germline loops: CDR1 KGHDR, CDR2 SFDVKD. The CDR3 sequence: CATSDPGQDAGELFF. For the CDR3, the DNA is TGTGCCACCAGTGACCCCGGACAGGACGCCGGGGAGCTGTTTTTT.

This chain connects TRBV6-5 to TRBJ2-7; TRBD1 is a possible D gene (6 bases). The CDR3 spans 12 residues. With 5 bases removed from V and 5 bases from J, the gap between germline ends came to 10 bases. Germline assignment: CDR1 MNHEY and CDR2 SVGAGI. In nucleotides, the CDR3 is TGTGCCAGCAGTCGCGGACAGAACGAGCAGTACTTC. It specifies CASSRGQNEQYF.

This clonotype came up many times. The rearrangement uses TRBV12-3 or TRBV12-4 and TRBJ1-4; possible D gene TRBD1, 5 bases. CDR3 length: 14 amino acids. The germline V and J ends were trimmed by 7 bases and 0 bases, with 9 bases remaining between them. The CDR3 DNA reads TGTGCCAGCAATGGCAGGGCAACTAATGAAAAACTGTTTTTT. Amino acid sequence: CASNGRATNEKLFF.

The chain recombines TRBV6-6 with TRBJ1-5; D is unclear. Trimming removed 6 bases at V and 7 bases at J, with 16 bases between. CDR1 is MNHNY and CDR2 is SVGAGI in the germline V gene (reference sequence). CDR3 length equals 14 residues. Here the CDR3 reads CASRDRAHGQPQHF. The CDR3, as DNA: TGTGCCAGCAGGGACCGGGCCCACGGCCAGCCCCAGCATTTT.

On this clonotype: Germline and junction disagree at one end, which may indicate a read error. The V and J genes are TRBV4-3 and TRBJ2-2; 7 nucleotides align to TRBD2. The CDR3 is 20 residues long. Germline V lookup: CDR1 LGHNA, CDR2 YSLEER. The CDR3 reads CANSQDREFLLAANTGELFF. The CDR3 DNA reads TGCGCCAACAGCCAAGATCGTGAGTTTTTGCTAGCGGCCAACACCGGGGAGCTGTTTTTT.

The chain is built from TRBV6-6 and TRBJ2-2; a possible D gene is TRBD2 (5 bases). V lost 7 bases and J lost 0, with 12 bases in between. The CDR3 has 15 residues. The germline CDR1 and CDR2 sequences are MNHNY and SVGAGI (reference sequence). CDR3: CASKGATTNTGELFF. DNA of the CDR3: TGTGCCAGCAAGGGAGCGACTACGAACACCGGGGAGCTGTTTTTT.

Of note for this clonotype: This may arise from a read error, as a much more abundant clone is one base away. The V gene is TRBV7-2, the J gene TRBJ1-1; D is ambiguous. V lost 5 bases, J lost 7 bases, and 14 bases lay in between. Germline lookup yields CDR1 SGHTA and CDR2 FQGNSA. The CDR3 consists of 13 residues. The CDR3 region has the DNA TGTACCAGCAGCCCCGTGACGGCTAATGAAGCTTTCTTT. Encoded protein: CTSSPVTANEAFF. The full variable domain, with the rest looked up from reference TRBV7-2 and TRBJ1-1, is GAGVSQSPSNKVTEKGKDVELRCDPISGHTALYWYRQSLGQGLEFLIYFQGNSAPDKSGLPSDRFSAERTGGSVSTLTIQRTQQEDSAVYLCTSSPVTANEAFFGQGTRLTVV.

The sample holds a few counts of this clonotype. The chain combines TRBV7-9 with TRBJ1-1; no definite D call. The CDR3 runs to 16 residues. Trimming pared 3 bases from V and 0 bases from J, leaving 14 bases between. The germline V gene encodes CDR1 SEHNR and CDR2 FQNEAQ (reference sequence). The CDR3 spells CASSFSPQSLNTEAFF. CDR3 nucleotides: TGTGCCAGCAGCTTTTCCCCACAGTCGTTGAACACTGAAGCTTTCTTT.

The V call is TRBV5-4, the J call TRBJ2-5; 7 bases line up with TRBD1. The CDR3 sequence is 13 residues long. Trimming took 7 bases from V and 5 from J; bases not matched to a gene: 8. The V gene's germline CDR1 is SGHNT and CDR2 YYREEE (reference sequence). The CDR3 DNA is TGTGCCAGCCGCCTAGGGGGCACGGAGACCCAGTACTTC. Translated: CASRLGGTETQYF.

This clonotype was seen repeatedly, ten times or more. The genes are TRBV7-9 and TRBJ2-2; D unresolved. CDR1 and CDR2 from the germline V gene are SEHNR and FQNEAQ (reference sequence). The germline V and J ends were trimmed by 1 base and 7 bases, with 10 bases remaining between them. The CDR3 has 14 amino acids. The CDR3 DNA reads TGTGCCAGCAGCTTAGTTCCATCGAACGGGGAGCTGTTTTTT. This gives the protein CASSLVPSNGELFF.

The rearrangement uses TRBV29-1 and TRBJ1-2; D unclear. Looked up from germline, CDR1 is SQVTM and CDR2 is ANQGSEA. Trimming cost V 6 bases and J 4 bases, with 12 bases left between them. CDR3 length: 12 amino acids. CDR3 sequence (DNA): TGCAGCGTGTTGGAGGGCGGCTATGGCTACACCTTC. Its translation: CSVLEGGYGYTF.

The table lists this clonotype with a few counts. The CDR3 spells CASTHWGTDEKLFF. CDR3 nucleotide sequence: TGTGCCAGCACCCATTGGGGGACAGATGAAAAACTGTTTTTT. This chain links TRBV27 with TRBJ1-4; 7 bases map to TRBD1. Trimming at V came to 7 bases and at J to 6 bases, leaving 8 bases not matched to a gene. Per the germline V gene, CDR1 is MNHEY and CDR2 is SMNVEV (reference sequence). This CDR3 contains 14 residues.

In its sample, this clonotype was seen a few times. The chain couples TRBV7-9 to TRBJ2-2; D is perhaps TRBD1 or TRBD2 (7 bases each). The ends were cut back, 5 bases at V and 2 bases at J, with 15 bases in the middle. The V gene's germline CDR1 is SEHNR and CDR2 FQNEAQ (reference sequence). The CDR3 is 16 amino acids. The CDR3 sequence: CASSGGGQLNTGELFF. The CDR3 nucleotides are TGTGCCAGCAGCGGGGGGGGACAGTTAAACACCGGGGAGCTGTTTTTT. Supplemented by reference TRBV7-9 and TRBJ2-2, the full variable domain reads DTGVSQNPRHKITKRGQNVTFRCDPISEHNRLYWYRQTLGQGPEFLTYFQNEAQLEKSRLLSDRFSAERPKGSFSTLEIQRTEQGDSAMYLCASSGGGQLNTGELFFGEGSRLTVL.

This clonotype was recorded a few times. The V and J genes are TRBV6-1 and TRBJ2-6; tentatively, D is TRBD1 (6 bases). V lost 6 bases to trimming and J lost 3 bases, with 24 bases between them. Per germline, CDR1 MNHNS and CDR2 SASEGT. The length of the CDR3 is 19 residues. The DNA of the CDR3 is TGTGCCAGCAGCCCGACGGACAGCCTAAGTAATAGTGGGGCCAACGTCCTGACTTTC. Translating it yields CASSPTDSLSNSGANVLTF.

The rearrangement uses TRBV19 and TRBJ1-2; 9 bases fit TRBD1. CDR3 length: 14 amino acids. V lost 5 bases and J lost 6; bases outside the gene matches: 7. Germline-derived CDR1 and CDR2 are LNHDA and SQIVND (reference sequence). The CDR3 reads CASSRQGGADGYTF. The CDR3 DNA follows: TGTGCCAGTAGTCGACAGGGGGGCGCCGATGGCTACACCTTC.

The rearrangement links TRBV19 to TRBJ2-1; TRBD2 matches 11 bases. V lost 3 bases and J lost 6; bases outside the gene matches: 1. Per germline, CDR1 LNHDA and CDR2 SQIVND (reference sequence). The CDR3 length is 14 residues. CDR3 coding DNA: TGTGCCAGTAGTATTACTAGCGGGGGCAATGAGCAGTTCTTC. As protein: CASSITSGGNEQFF.

The V gene is TRBV7-4, the J gene TRBJ2-7, with TRBD1 identical over 10 bases. The CDR3 has 15 amino acids. Per germline, CDR1 SGHVT and CDR2 SQSDAQ. The V gene end was trimmed by 5 bases and the J gene end by 4 bases; junction bases not matched to a gene: 8. The CDR3 DNA sequence: TGTGCCAGCAGCCGGACAGGGGGTGGGCTTTACGAGCAGTACTTC. Its translation is CASSRTGGGLYEQYF.